These 28 T cell receptor beta chains share one sample of origin, sequenced in a study of patients and donors after allogeneic stem cell transplantation. One entry per CDR3 protein, called by TCRdb with MiXCR from the RT-PCR reads. The sample has approximately 200,000 distinct CDR3 sequences; less than 45% are singletons. Sequences were obtained from blood, either unsorted or a sorted T cell fraction (not recorded which). Receptors originate from a human donor who was either an allogeneic HSCT recipient or a stem cell or donor lymphocyte infusion donor (not recorded which). It is not recorded whose cells these are; they may come from a transplant donor.

This clonotype has more than one count but fewer than ten. The genes are TRBV18 and TRBJ1-1; D unresolved. Germline V gives CDR1 KGHSH, CDR2 LQKENI. The CDR3 is 13 residues long. V was cut by 7 bases and J by 1 base, with 10 bases left in between. In nucleotides, the CDR3 is TGTGCCAGCTTGTTCGCTGCGAACACTGAAGCTTTCTTT. It codes for CASLFAANTEAFF. Filled out from reference TRBV18 and TRBJ1-1, the complete variable domain reads NAGVMQNPRHLVRRRGQEARLRCSPMKGHSHVYWYRQLPEEGLKFMVYLQKENIIDESGMPKERFSAEFPKEGPSILRIQQVVRGDSAAYFCASLFAANTEAFFGQGTRLTVV.

The table lists this clonotype with a few counts. The CDR3: CASGFGLNYGYTF. The CDR3, as DNA: TGCGCCAGTGGGTTTGGCCTTAACTATGGCTACACCTTC. The chain couples TRBV5-1 to TRBJ1-2; D is undetermined. Trimming cost V 8 bases and J 1 base, with 12 bases left between them. The CDR3 loop spans 13 amino acids. Germline loops: CDR1 SGHRS, CDR2 YFSETQ. The variable domain in full, with the rest retrieved from reference TRBV5-1 and TRBJ1-2, is KAGVTQTPRYLIKTRGQQVTLSCSPISGHRSVSWYQQTPGQGLQFLFEYFSETQRNKGNFPGRFSGRQFSNSRSEMNVSTLELGDSALYLCASGFGLNYGYTFGSGTRLTVV.

This clonotype has a single count. V gene TRBV3-1 combines with J gene TRBJ1-1; 10 bases map to TRBD1. Germline V gene lookup returns CDR1 LGHDT and CDR2 YNNKEL (reference sequence). The CDR3 has 14 amino acids. V lost 6 bases, J lost 1 base, and 2 bases stayed unmatched. The CDR3 nucleotides read TGTGCCAGCAGGGACAGGGGGGGGAACACTGAAGCTTTCTTT. Translation gives CASRDRGGNTEAFF.

Worth noting for this clonotype: A junction end diverges from the germline sequence, so it may reflect a read error. The chain couples TRBV27 to TRBJ1-4, with unresolved D. The CDR3 is 11 amino acids. In germline, CDR1 is MNHEY, CDR2 SMNVEV (reference sequence). The CDR3 protein is CTSSFGEKLFF. The CDR3 DNA reads as TGTACCAGCAGTTTCGGCGAAAAACTGTTTTTT. Full variable domain (remainder filled in from reference TRBV27 and TRBJ1-4): EAQVTQNPRYLITVTGKKLTVTCSQNMNHEYMSWYRQDPGLGLRQIYYSMNVEVTDKGDVPEGYKVSRKEKRNFPLILESPSPNQTSLYFCTSSFGEKLFFGSGTQLSVL.

CDR3 loop: CASSSSDTQYF. The CDR3 DNA is TGTGCCAGCAGCTCGTCCGATACGCAGTATTTT. The genes are TRBV7-8 and TRBJ2-3; D gene unclear. The CDR3 has 11 amino acids. V shed 4 bases and J shed 6 bases, with 5 bases lying between them. Germline CDR1 reads SGHVS; CDR2 reads FQNEAQ.

The table lists this clonotype with many counts. This chain links TRBV12-3 or TRBV12-4 with TRBJ1-6, with D hard to call. The CDR3 extends over 14 amino acids. V shed 3 bases and J shed 9 bases, with 12 bases lying between them. The CDR3: CASSFIATGSPLHF. The CDR3, as DNA: TGTGCCAGCAGTTTCATAGCTACGGGTTCACCCCTCCACTTT.

The V gene is TRBV6-5, the J gene TRBJ1-1; D may be TRBD1 (6 bases). The V gene's germline CDR1 is MNHEY and CDR2 SVGAGI. Trimming shortened V by 6 bases and J by 4 bases, and 12 bases separated the two germline ends. The CDR3 runs to 13 residues. CDR3 in amino acids: CASSHREFTEAFF. CDR3 nucleotides: TGTGCCAGCAGCCACAGGGAGTTCACTGAAGCTTTCTTT.

This sequence joins TRBV15 and TRBJ1-1; 9 positions match TRBD1. CDR3 length: 14 amino acids. Unmatched junction bases numbered 5, after V lost 3 bases and J lost 6 bases. Germline V lookup: CDR1 LNHNV, CDR2 YYDKDF (reference sequence). The CDR3 reads CATSRGQGKSEAFF. CDR3 DNA sequence: TGTGCCACCAGCAGGGGACAGGGAAAGTCTGAAGCTTTCTTT.

This rearrangement joins TRBV5-6 to TRBJ1-2; D remains unclear. The CDR3 is 14 residues long. Trimming removed 3 bases at V and 6 bases at J, with 15 bases between. CDR1 and CDR2 from the germline V gene are SGHDT and YYEEEE. The CDR3 loop reads CASSWGDKLDGYTF. Written as DNA, the CDR3 is TGTGCCAGCAGCTGGGGTGACAAGCTGGATGGCTACACCTTC.

V usage is TRBV28 and J usage is TRBJ2-7, with TRBD1 matching over 9 bases. The J segment lost 5 bases and the V segment lost 10 bases, leaving 3 bases of the junction unmatched. Per germline, CDR1 MDHEN and CDR2 SYDVKM. The CDR3 has 11 amino acids. The CDR3 is CAMGQGNEQYF. Written as DNA, the CDR3 is TGTGCCATGGGACAGGGAAACGAGCAGTACTTC.

This rearrangement joins TRBV5-1 to TRBJ2-7; possible D gene TRBD1, 5 bases. CDR1 SGHRS and CDR2 YFSETQ come from the germline V gene. This CDR3 is built from 14 residues. V was pared by 0 bases and J by 0 bases, with 7 bases between. CDR3 nucleotides: TGCGCCAGCAGCTTGGAGACAGTCTCCTACGAGCAGTACTTC. This codes for CASSLETVSYEQYF.

The V and J genes are TRBV12-5 and TRBJ1-1; no definite D call. This CDR3 has 13 amino acids. Germline CDR1 and CDR2: LGHNT and FRNRAP. V lost 1 base and J lost 7, with 10 bases in between. CDR3 nucleotide sequence: TGTGCTAGTGGTTTGGGGAGGCGGAATGAAGCTTTCTTT. The encoded protein is CASGLGRRNEAFF.

V gene TRBV28 combines with J gene TRBJ1-1; possibly TRBD1 for D (6 bases). This CDR3 contains 12 residues. CDR1 and CDR2 from the germline V gene are MDHEN and SYDVKM. V lost 6 bases, J lost 7 bases, and 12 bases lay in between. CDR3 sequence (DNA): TGTGCCAGCAGCCACAGGGCGATTGAAGCTTTCTTT. Translated: CASSHRAIEAFF.

The CDR3 sequence: CASSSDRGLYGYTF. CDR3 nucleotide sequence: TGTGCCAGCAGTTCGGACAGGGGCTTGTATGGCTACACCTTC. The chain carries TRBV12-3 or TRBV12-4 and TRBJ1-2; TRBD1 aligns across 9 bases. J lost 5 bases, V lost 4 bases, and 5 bases had no gene match. The length of the CDR3 is 14 residues.

This clonotype was picked up a small number of times. The chain uses TRBV4-3 and TRBJ1-2; 8 bases agree with TRBD1. CDR1 LGHNA and CDR2 YSLEER come from the germline V gene. CDR3 length equals 15 residues. J lost 7 bases, V lost 3 bases, and 10 bases had no gene match. The CDR3 nucleotides are TGCGCCAGCAGCCAGGACAGGGCAATTGCTAGTGGCTACACCTTC. Translating it yields CASSQDRAIASGYTF.

This clonotype was seen at least ten times. The chain has TRBV5-6 and TRBJ1-2, with 7 bases aligning to TRBD1. The CDR3 spans 14 residues. V shed 1 base and J 2 bases; nucleotides not matched to a gene: 2. Germline CDR1 reads SGHDT; CDR2 reads YYEEEE. CDR3 residues: CASSLTTGNYGYTF. The DNA for the CDR3 is TGTGCCAGCAGCTTGACGACAGGGAACTATGGCTACACCTTC.

This chain links TRBV12-3 or TRBV12-4 with TRBJ2-3; D gene ambiguous. Deletions cut 3 bases from V and 1 base from J, with 8 bases between. The CDR3 totals 14 residues. Here the CDR3 DNA reads TGTGCCAGCAGTTTGGGCGGACGCACAGATACGCAGTATTTT. Amino acid sequence: CASSLGGRTDTQYF.

The chain links TRBV21-1 to TRBJ2-7; TRBD1 is the table's D call, not checked against the DNA. TRBV21-1 is classified as a pseudogene. The CDR3 totals 16 residues. The CDR3 DNA follows: TGTGCCAGCAGCAAAGGGTCCCGGGTTCAGGTCTACGAGCAGTACTTC. Translated, it gives CASSKGSRVQVYEQYF.

The genes are TRBV6-2 or TRBV6-3 and TRBJ2-7; perhaps TRBD2 as D (6 bases). The CDR3 totals 16 residues. Germline lookup yields CDR1 MNHEY and CDR2 SVGEGT. With 6 bases removed from V and 3 bases from J, the gap between germline ends came to 21 bases. The CDR3 region has the DNA TGTGCCAGCAGCTTCGTGTGGGGGGAGGAACTCTACGAGCAGTACTTC. Protein product: CASSFVWGEELYEQYF.

This clonotype turned up a few times. The chain employs TRBV20-1 and TRBJ1-2; 9 bases line up with TRBD1. CDR1 is DFQATT and CDR2 is SNEGSKA in the germline V gene (reference sequence). The CDR3 consists of 13 residues. V was pared by 3 bases and J by 8 bases, with 7 bases of the junction left unmatched. CDR3 DNA: TGCAGTGCTAGCACAGGGGGCGATCGGGGCTACACCTTC. This translates into CSASTGGDRGYTF.

The chain joins TRBV27 to TRBJ2-3, with a possible D match to TRBD2 (5 bases). V was pared by 2 bases and J by 2 bases, with 11 bases between. There are 15 residues in the CDR3. CDR1 is MNHEY and CDR2 is SMNVEV in the germline V gene (reference sequence). The CDR3 nucleotides are TGTGCCAGCAGTTTAACGGGATTGAACACAGATACGCAGTATTTT. This gives the protein CASSLTGLNTDTQYF.

The chain employs TRBV13 and TRBJ2-1; D perhaps matches TRBD2 (5 bases). V dropped 3 bases and J dropped 8 bases, with 14 bases sitting between them. CDR1 PRHDT and CDR2 FYEKMQ come from the germline V gene (reference sequence). The CDR3 consists of 14 residues. DNA for the CDR3: TGTGCCAGCAGCTTGGTACTAGTATTAGATGAGCAGTTCTTC. Its translation: CASSLVLVLDEQFF.

This clonotype was detected a few times. This rearrangement joins TRBV20-1 to TRBJ2-7; the D gene could be TRBD1 or TRBD2 (5 bases each). The germline V gene has CDR1 DFQATT and CDR2 SNEGSKA (reference sequence). Trimming removed 3 bases at V and 2 bases at J, with 11 bases between. CDR3 length: 13 residues. CDR3 bases: TGCAGTGCTAGGCCAGGGACGACCTACGAGCAGTACTTC. Its protein is CSARPGTTYEQYF.

The chain is built from TRBV25-1 and TRBJ2-7; TRBD2 is a possible D gene (5 bases). The length of the CDR3 is 14 residues. The germline gives CDR1 MGHDK, CDR2 SYGVNS. V shed 4 bases and J shed 3 bases, with 13 bases lying between them. CDR3 amino acids: CASSAEGINYEQYF. DNA of the CDR3: TGTGCCAGCAGTGCAGAGGGCATCAACTACGAGCAGTACTTC.

The CDR3 sequence: CSVEVLTDTQYF. The CDR3 DNA sequence: TGCAGCGTTGAGGTCCTAACAGATACGCAGTATTTT. The chain is built from TRBV29-1 and TRBJ2-3, with D unresolved. This CDR3 contains 12 residues. The V gene's germline CDR1 is SQVTM and CDR2 ANQGSEA. V was shortened by 3 bases and J by 3 bases, with 7 bases between the two germline ends.

V is TRBV18 and J is TRBJ1-4, with D maybe TRBD1 (6 bases). Trimming took off 1 base at V and 6 bases at J, with 12 bases between the two ends. Germline lookup yields CDR1 KGHSH and CDR2 LQKENI. The CDR3 is 15 residues long. CDR3 bases: TGTGCCAGCTCACCACAAGCAGGGGAGGATGAAAAACTGTTTTTT. Translation gives CASSPQAGEDEKLFF. The full variable domain, its missing parts supplied by reference TRBV18 and TRBJ1-4, is NAGVMQNPRHLVRRRGQEARLRCSPMKGHSHVYWYRQLPEEGLKFMVYLQKENIIDESGMPKERFSAEFPKEGPSILRIQQVVRGDSAAYFCASSPQAGEDEKLFFGSGTQLSVL.

This clonotype turned up a few times. This chain uses TRBV6-5 with TRBJ1-2; D ambiguous. The CDR3 sequence is 14 residues long. Germline V gene sequence: CDR1 MNHEY, CDR2 SVGAGI. Trimming took off 5 bases at V and 6 bases at J, with 16 bases between the two ends. CDR3 amino acids: CASSTGWESDGYTF. DNA of the CDR3: TGTGCCAGCAGTACGGGCTGGGAGTCTGATGGCTACACCTTC.

There are a few counts of this clonotype. This chain joins TRBV7-2 and TRBJ1-3; D gene uncertain. Trimming took off 1 base at V and 0 bases at J, with 10 bases between the two ends. Germline V CDR1 and CDR2: SGHTA, FQGNSA. The CDR3 covers 16 residues. DNA for the CDR3: TGTGCCAGCAGCTTAGGGGCGGGGAGCTCTGGAAACACCATATATTTT. It encodes CASSLGAGSSGNTIYF.